The 17 T cell receptor beta chains in this list originate from one sample, sequenced in a study of OX40 agonist ivuxolimab in advanced cancers. Repertoires were generated with immunoSEQ multiplex PCR, while TCRdb's copy carries only in-frame clones and drops some. The repertoire holds tens of thousands of clones, approximately 86% seen once, with 35% to 45% in the top ten. This specimen consisted of CD4+ or CD8+ T cells sorted from blood, obtained in a trial of the OX40 agonist ivuxolimab. All receptors derive from an adult with an advanced solid tumor such as melanoma, head and neck, liver or kidney cancer.

J is TRBJ2-2 and V is TRBV28, with D unclear. CDR1 is MDHEN, CDR2 SYDVKM, per germline. CDR3 size: 15 residues. V was cut by 3 bases and J by 1 base, with 9 bases left in between. CDR3 nucleotide sequence: TGTGCCAGCAGTTTCGAGGTACAGAACACCGGGGAGCTGTTTTTT. Translated: CASSFEVQNTGELFF.

CDR3 amino acids: CASSLGGGNEQYF. The CDR3 DNA sequence: TGTGCCAGCAGCTTAGGGGGTGGGAACGAGCAGTACTTC. This chain joins TRBV13 and TRBJ2-7; D not resolved. CDR3 length: 13 amino acids. Germline assignment: CDR1 PRHDT and CDR2 FYEKMQ (reference sequence). Trimming removed 0 bases at V and 5 bases at J, with 8 bases between. The entire variable domain, with the rest obtained from reference TRBV13 and TRBJ2-7, is as follows: AAGVIQSPRHLIKEKRETATLKCYPIPRHDTVYWYQQGPGQDPQFLISFYEKMQSDKGSIPDRFSAQQFSDYHSELNMSSLELGDSALYFCASSLGGGNEQYFGPGTRLTVT.

A single count supports this clone. V is TRBV5-4 and J is TRBJ2-7; D not resolved. The CDR3 sequence is 14 residues long. The germline V gene encodes CDR1 SGHNT and CDR2 YYREEE (reference sequence). The V gene lost 4 bases and the J gene lost 0 bases, with 11 bases spanning the gap. The CDR3 here is CASSHQESSYEQYF. The DNA for the CDR3 is TGTGCCAGCAGCCACCAGGAATCCTCCTACGAGCAGTACTTC.

The chain recombines TRBV4-1 with TRBJ1-4; 9 nucleotides line up with TRBD1. The ends lost 0 bases at V and 2 bases at J; junction bases unmatched: 4. The CDR3 is made up of 17 amino acids. Germline loops: CDR1 MGHRA, CDR2 YSYEKL. As DNA, the CDR3 is TGCGCCAGCAGCCAAGATACAGGGGGCGCGACTAATGAAAAACTGTTTTTT. Amino acid sequence: CASSQDTGGATNEKLFF.

The chain is built from TRBV29-1 and TRBJ2-7, with D perhaps given as TRBD1 or TRBD2 (5 bases each). Trimming stripped 3 bases from V and 2 bases from J, with 11 bases between. The CDR3 is made up of 13 amino acids. CDR1 and CDR2 from the germline V gene are SQVTM and ANQGSEA. The DNA of the CDR3 is TGCAGCGTTGACGACGGGGACGCCTACGAGCAGTACTTC. The encoded protein is CSVDDGDAYEQYF.

The V and J genes are TRBV6-1 and TRBJ1-3; D is ambiguous. The CDR3 runs 15 residues. Deletions cut 1 base from V and 0 bases from J, with 7 bases between. CDR1 and CDR2 (germline): MNHNS, SASEGT. CDR3 loop: CASSEGEDSGNTIYF. The CDR3 region has the DNA TGTGCCAGCAGTGAAGGGGAGGACTCTGGAAACACCATATATTTT.

This chain connects TRBV7-9 to TRBJ2-1; 10 bases align to TRBD2. The germline gives CDR1 SEHNR, CDR2 FQNEAQ (reference sequence). After removal of 3 bases from V and 10 bases from J, the junction contained 12 bases not matched to a gene. The CDR3 runs 16 residues. The CDR3 loop reads CASSLITSGTRLEQFF. The CDR3 DNA reads TGTGCCAGCAGCTTGATTACTAGCGGGACGCGGCTGGAGCAGTTCTTC.

This chain connects TRBV4-1 to TRBJ2-1; 9 nucleotides agree with TRBD2. The CDR3 has 15 amino acids. V trimming: 4 bases; J trimming: 5 bases; junction bases outside the gene matches: 6. The germline CDR1 and CDR2 sequences are MGHRA and YSYEKL. CDR3 nucleotides: TGCGCCAGCAGCCGTCGGGCGGGAGGGGACAATGAGCAGTTCTTC. It translates to CASSRRAGGDNEQFF.

V usage is TRBV6-4 and J usage is TRBJ2-3; 12 nucleotides align to TRBD2. V dropped 0 bases and J dropped 4; count of bases not matched to a gene: 14. The length of the CDR3 is 20 residues. CDR1 and CDR2 (germline): MRHNA, SNTAGT. The CDR3 region is CASSDSRLAGESGGPDTQYF. The CDR3 nucleotides are TGTGCCAGCAGTGACTCCCGACTAGCGGGAGAATCCGGAGGTCCAGATACGCAGTATTTT.

This chain joins TRBV27 and TRBJ2-3; 12 nucleotides agree with TRBD2. V was clipped by 7 bases and J by 3 bases; unmatched bases: 2. The CDR3 contains 14 residues. Germline V gene lookup returns CDR1 MNHEY and CDR2 SMNVEV (reference sequence). For the CDR3, the DNA is TGTGCCAGCACTAGCGGGAGGGCAACAGATACGCAGTATTTT. As protein: CASTSGRATDTQYF.

The chain is built from TRBV7-9 and TRBJ2-3; 7 bases are shared with TRBD1. V was pared by 4 bases and J by 2 bases, with 6 bases of the junction left unmatched. This CDR3 comprises 15 residues. The V gene's germline CDR1 is SEHNR and CDR2 FQNEAQ (reference sequence). DNA for the CDR3: TGTGCCAGCAGCTCAGGACAGGCCAACACAGATACGCAGTATTTT. Translation gives CASSSGQANTDTQYF.

V is TRBV7-9 and J is TRBJ1-1, with TRBD1 as a possible D gene (5 bases). V lost 4 bases and J lost 4, with 13 bases in between. Germline values: CDR1 SEHNR, CDR2 FQNEAQ (reference sequence). The CDR3 consists of 14 residues. The CDR3 sequence: CASSSGPWFTEAFF. The CDR3 DNA sequence: TGTGCCAGCAGCTCGGGACCTTGGTTCACTGAAGCTTTCTTT.

This clone was detected only once. This chain joins TRBV29-1 and TRBJ1-6, with 7 positions matching TRBD1. Trimming at V came to 7 bases and at J to 5 bases, leaving 8 bases not matched to a gene. The CDR3 runs 14 residues. The germline CDR1 and CDR2 sequences are SQVTM and ANQGSEA. DNA of the CDR3: TGCAGCGCTCAGGGGGTAGGAGATAATTCACCCCTCCACTTT. It encodes CSAQGVGDNSPLHF.

This chain uses TRBV5-1 with TRBJ1-1; perhaps TRBD1 as D (6 bases). The CDR3 runs to 16 residues. Trimming left V 2 bases short and J 5 bases short, with 19 bases between. Germline V lookup: CDR1 SGHRS, CDR2 YFSETQ. The CDR3 is CASSFQAGGGYTEAFF. The DNA of the CDR3 is TGCGCCAGCAGCTTCCAGGCCGGGGGCGGCTATACTGAAGCTTTCTTT.

The CDR3 loop is CSARDRGEQYF. Written as DNA, the CDR3 is TGCAGTGCTAGAGATCGGGGCGAGCAGTACTTC. The chain recombines TRBV20-1 with TRBJ2-5, with D possibly matching TRBD2 (5 bases). The J call is uncertain, as TRBJ2-7 better fits the DNA end. Looked up from germline, CDR1 is DFQATT and CDR2 is SNEGSKA (reference sequence). This CDR3 comprises 11 residues.

The rearrangement uses TRBV5-1 and TRBJ1-1, with 8 bases matching TRBD1. The CDR3 spans 14 residues. J was trimmed by 6 bases and V by 0 bases; bases with no gene match: 4. Per the germline V gene, CDR1 is SGHRS and CDR2 is YFSETQ. The CDR3 DNA reads TGCGCCAGCAGCTTGGTTCCAGGGGGCGCTGAAGCTTTCTTT. Translating gives CASSLVPGGAEAFF.

Here the CDR3 reads CASSFRPGVGGELFF. The CDR3 region has the DNA TGTGCCAGCAGCTTTCGTCCGGGAGTCGGCGGGGAGCTGTTTTTT. The chain couples TRBV5-6 to TRBJ2-2; D possibly corresponds to TRBD2 (6 bases). V was clipped by 2 bases and J by 7 bases, with 15 bases between them. The germline V gene encodes CDR1 SGHDT and CDR2 YYEEEE. CDR3 length: 15 amino acids.